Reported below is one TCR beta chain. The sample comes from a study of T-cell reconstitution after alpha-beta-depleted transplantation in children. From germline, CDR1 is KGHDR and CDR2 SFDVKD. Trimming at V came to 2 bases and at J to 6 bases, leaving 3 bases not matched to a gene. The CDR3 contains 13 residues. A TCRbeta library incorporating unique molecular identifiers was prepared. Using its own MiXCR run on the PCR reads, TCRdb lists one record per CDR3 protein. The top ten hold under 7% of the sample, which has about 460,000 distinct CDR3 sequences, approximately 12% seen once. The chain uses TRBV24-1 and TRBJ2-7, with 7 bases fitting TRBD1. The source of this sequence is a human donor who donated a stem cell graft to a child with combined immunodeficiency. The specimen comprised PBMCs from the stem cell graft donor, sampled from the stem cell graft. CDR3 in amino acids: CATSDSQGTEQYF. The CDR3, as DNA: TGTGCCACCAGTGATTCACAGGGGACCGAGCAGTACTTC.